A single sample is the source of the 5 T cell receptor beta chains below, sequenced in a study of identical twins (dated by TCRdb to the mid-2010s). Library preparation employed 5' RACE. TCRdb records Illumina HiSeq 2000 as the sequencer. TCRdb's own reprocessing of the public reads used fastp at Q25 and MiXCR and kept productive beta chains. Under each unique CDR3 protein, matching rows form one entry showing the most common genes and DNA. The sample records 200,000 or so distinct CDR3 sequences, approximately 15% of which are singletons. The leading ten clones occupy 40% of the sample. The same data also contributed to another study, on T cells expressing NK-cell markers.

Sequenced material: CD8+ T cells sorted from blood. The origin of the receptors is a woman younger than 30 in good health.

This sequence joins TRBV27 and TRBJ2-6; unclear D gene. The CDR3 has 16 residues. Trimming left V 5 bases short and J 0 bases short, with 11 bases between. Germline CDR1 MNHEY, CDR2 SMNVEV (reference sequence). Here the CDR3 reads CASSPIWGSGANVLTF. Here the CDR3 DNA reads TGTGCCAGCAGTCCCATCTGGGGCTCTGGGGCCAACGTCCTGACTTTC.

A few counts support this clonotype. The chain combines TRBV27 with TRBJ2-7, with unresolved D. Trimming took 8 bases from V and 4 from J, leaving 6 bases between them. The CDR3 extends over 10 amino acids. CDR1 and CDR2 (germline): MNHEY, SMNVEV (reference sequence). CDR3 amino acids: CASGQYEQYF. For the CDR3, the DNA is TGTGCCAGCGGCCAGTACGAGCAGTACTTC.

This clonotype appeared many times. The chain combines TRBV29-1 with TRBJ2-1, with D possibly TRBD2 on 6 matching bases. The CDR3 covers 12 residues. Deletions cut 7 bases from V and 7 bases from J, with 14 bases between. Per the germline V gene, CDR1 is SQVTM and CDR2 is ANQGSEA. CDR3 amino acids: CSGSDSGNEQFF. CDR3 nucleotide sequence: TGCAGCGGATCAGATAGCGGTAATGAGCAGTTCTTC.

The rearrangement links TRBV11-1 to TRBJ2-1; TRBD2 matches at 16 bases. Losses at the gene ends were 5 bases for V and 1 base for J; bases not matched to a gene: 5. There are 18 residues in the CDR3. CDR1 is SGHAT and CDR2 is FQDESV in the germline V gene (reference sequence). CDR3 DNA: TGTGCCAGCAGCCCCGGGACTAGCGGGGGGGCGTCCTACAATGAGCAGTTCTTC. Its translation: CASSPGTSGGASYNEQFF.

This chain joins TRBV4-2 and TRBJ1-1; no clear D gene. V was cut by 1 base and J by 6 bases, with 6 bases left in between. The CDR3 consists of 12 residues. Germline-derived CDR1 and CDR2 are LGHNA and YNFKEQ. CDR3 sequence reads: CASSQGDPEAFF. The CDR3 coding sequence is TGTGCCAGCAGCCAAGGGGATCCTGAAGCTTTCTTT.